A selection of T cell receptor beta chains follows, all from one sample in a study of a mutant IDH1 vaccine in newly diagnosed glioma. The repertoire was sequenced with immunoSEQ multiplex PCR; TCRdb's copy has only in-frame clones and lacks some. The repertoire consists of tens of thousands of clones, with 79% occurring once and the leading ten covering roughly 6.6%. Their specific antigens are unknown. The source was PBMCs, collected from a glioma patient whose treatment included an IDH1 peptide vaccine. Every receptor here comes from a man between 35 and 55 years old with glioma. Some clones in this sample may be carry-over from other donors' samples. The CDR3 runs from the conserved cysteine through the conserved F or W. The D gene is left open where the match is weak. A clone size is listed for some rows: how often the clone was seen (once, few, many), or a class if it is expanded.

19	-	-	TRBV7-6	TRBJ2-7	CASSLRVAGSDDLNYEQYF	TGTGCCAGCAGCTTGAGAGTGGCAGGCTCGGACGACCTGAACTACGAGCAGTACTTC
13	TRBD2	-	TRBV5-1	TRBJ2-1	CASSLTSRDEQFF	TGCGCCAGCAGCCTGACTAGCCGTGATGAGCAGTTCTTC
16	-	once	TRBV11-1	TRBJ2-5	CASSPQRPGVQETQYF	TGTGCCAGCAGCCCCCAAAGGCCAGGCGTACAAGAGACCCAGTACTTC
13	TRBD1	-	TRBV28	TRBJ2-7	CASSSGTGREQYF	TGTGCCAGCAGTTCCGGGACAGGTCGCGAGCAGTACTTC
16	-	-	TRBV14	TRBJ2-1	CASSPGALSSYNEQFF	TGTGCCAGCAGCCCAGGGGCACTTAGCTCCTACAATGAGCAGTTCTTC
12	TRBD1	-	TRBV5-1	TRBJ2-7	CASSYDRAEQYF	TGCGCCAGCAGCTACGACAGGGCCGAGCAGTACTTC
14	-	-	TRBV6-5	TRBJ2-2	CASSLQGLSGELFF	TGTGCCAGCAGTCTCCAGGGTTTAAGCGGGGAGCTGTTTTTT
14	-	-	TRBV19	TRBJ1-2	CASIVSAGRYGYTF	TGTGCCAGTATAGTATCCGCCGGACGCTATGGCTACACCTTC
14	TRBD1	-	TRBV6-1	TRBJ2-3	CASRRDRGTDTQYF	TGTGCCAGCAGAAGGGACAGGGGGACAGATACGCAGTATTTT
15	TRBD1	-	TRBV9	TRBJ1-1	CASSVDRDPTTEAFF	TGTGCCAGCAGCGTGGACAGGGACCCTACCACTGAAGCTTTCTTT
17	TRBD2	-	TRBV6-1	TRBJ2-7	CASSVNVLAGGTYEQYF	TGTGCCAGCAGTGTCAACGTACTAGCGGGGGGGACCTACGAGCAGTACTTC
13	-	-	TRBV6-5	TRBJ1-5	CASSYYGNQPQHF	TGTGCCAGCAGTTACTACGGCAATCAGCCCCAGCATTTT
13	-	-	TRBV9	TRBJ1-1	CASSSRRDTEAFF	TGTGCCAGCAGCTCCCGGAGGGACACTGAAGCTTTCTTT
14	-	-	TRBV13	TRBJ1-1	CASSLGRGWTEAFF	TGTGCCAGCAGCTTAGGAAGGGGTTGGACTGAAGCTTTCTTT